This TCR beta chain emerged from a study of response to subunit inactivated influenza vaccine. Only one count was recorded for this clonotype. Its cognate antigen is unknown. Each CDR3 protein is one row after TCRdb ran MiXCR on the RT-PCR reads. The sample has about 780,000 distinct CDR3 sequences; approximately 17% are singletons. The V and J ends lost 8 bases and 0 bases respectively, with 4 bases between them. Germline V gene data show CDR1 as MNHEY and CDR2 as SVGEGT. This CDR3 has 11 residues. Study-level findings and limits: It was suggested by the authors that few new T cells are recruited by each seasonal influenza vaccination.

This receptor was obtained from a man aged 50 or older who received an inactivated influenza vaccine. The sequencing used PBMCs from blood, collected roughly 5 days after vaccination. The chain recombines TRBV6-2 or TRBV6-3 with TRBJ1-2; D ambiguous. The CDR3 region is CASGTNYGYTF. For the CDR3, the DNA is TGTGCCAGCGGGACTAACTATGGCTACACCTTC.